The 17 T cell receptor beta chains listed next were all sequenced from one sample in a study of a mutant IDH1 vaccine in newly diagnosed glioma. These receptors' targets are unknown. The time point: week 23, last vaccination. Every single dose of the vaccine, 300 ug of mutant IDH1 20-mer peptide, came with topical imiquimod. Clones were sequenced by immunoSEQ multiplex PCR, and TCRdb holds only the in-frame ones, with some missing. In the table there are about 53,000 clones, about 81% of which are singletons. The material sequenced was PBMCs, taken from a glioma patient whose treatment included an IDH1 peptide vaccine. These receptors came from a woman aged 40 to 50 with glioma. Some clones in this sample may be carry-over from other donors' samples.

The V gene is TRBV29-1, the J gene TRBJ2-5; no clear D. The CDR3 runs 12 residues. Germline V lookup: CDR1 SQVTM, CDR2 ANQGSEA. Trimming stripped 5 bases from V and 2 bases from J, with 9 bases between. The CDR3 region is CSVIPEQETQYF. The CDR3 coding sequence is TGCAGCGTTATCCCCGAGCAAGAGACCCAGTACTTC.

This clone is a singleton in its sample. This chain joins TRBV7-9 and TRBJ2-3, with D possibly being TRBD1 (6 bases). This CDR3 is built from 17 residues. Trimming took 5 bases from V and 2 from J, leaving 20 bases between them. The germline V gene has CDR1 SEHNR and CDR2 FQNEAQ (reference sequence). CDR3 protein: CASSPYSSGVHTDTQYF. For the CDR3, the DNA is TGTGCCAGCAGCCCCTACTCCTCAGGGGTACACACAGATACGCAGTATTTT. The full variable domain, in which reference TRBV7-9 and TRBJ2-3 provide the parts outside the CDR3, is DTGVSQNPRHKITKRGQNVTFRCDPISEHNRLYWYRQTLGQGPEFLTYFQNEAQLEKSRLLSDRFSAERPKGSFSTLEIQRTEQGDSAMYLCASSPYSSGVHTDTQYFGPGTRLTVL.

This chain uses TRBV6-1 with TRBJ1-2; TRBD1 matches at 7 bases. Germline CDR1 MNHNS, CDR2 SASEGT. V lost 2 bases and J lost 3; bases outside the gene matches: 6. This CDR3 region has 15 residues. CDR3 nucleotides: TGTGCCAGCAGTGAACTTATTACAGGGGACTATGGCTACACCTTC. Protein: CASSELITGDYGYTF.

The gene calls are TRBV9 and TRBJ1-4; maybe TRBD1 (5 bases). This CDR3 has 12 amino acids. Germline-derived CDR1 and CDR2 are SGDLS and YYNGEE. The V end lost 7 bases, the J end lost 5 bases, and 9 bases lay between the germline ends. The CDR3 region is CASGQGNEKLFF. CDR3 nucleotide sequence: TGTGCCAGCGGGCAGGGCAATGAAAAACTGTTTTTT.

The CDR3 sequence: CASSTTQDSNQPQHF. CDR3 sequence (DNA): TGTGCCAGTAGCACTACACAGGATAGCAATCAGCCCCAGCATTTT. V and J are TRBV19 and TRBJ1-5, with TRBD1 as a possible D gene (5 bases). Germline-derived CDR1 and CDR2 are LNHDA and SQIVND (reference sequence). This CDR3 region has 15 residues. V was clipped by 6 bases and J by 0 bases, with 12 bases between them. The full variable domain, with the rest looked up from reference TRBV19 and TRBJ1-5, is DGGITQSPKYLFRKEGQNVTLSCEQNLNHDAMYWYRQDPGQGLRLIYYSQIVNDFQKGDIAEGYSVSREKKESFPLTVTSAQKNPTAFYLCASSTTQDSNQPQHFGDGTRLSIL.

The V gene is TRBV7-8, the J gene TRBJ2-1, with D tentatively TRBD1 or TRBD2 (5 bases each). Looked up from germline, CDR1 is SGHVS and CDR2 is FQNEAQ. Trimming took off 4 bases at V and 7 bases at J, with 11 bases between the two ends. The CDR3 contains 13 residues. The CDR3 protein is CASSSERGNEQFF. Written as DNA, the CDR3 is TGTGCCAGCAGCTCGGAGAGGGGTAATGAGCAGTTCTTC.

This clone has just a few counts. The chain uses TRBV12-5 and TRBJ1-4; 10 nucleotides line up with TRBD1. The CDR3 is 14 amino acids. V was clipped by 6 bases and J by 6 bases; unmatched bases: 4. Germline CDR1 is LGHNT and CDR2 is FRNRAP. CDR3 sequence reads: CASGSGTGDEKLFF. CDR3 nucleotide sequence: TGTGCTAGTGGCTCCGGGACAGGGGATGAAAAACTGTTTTTT.

This clone was counted between two and nine times. The chain combines TRBV4-1 with TRBJ2-4, with 14 bases lining up with TRBD2. Germline V gene data show CDR1 as MGHRA and CDR2 as YSYEKL. V lost 4 bases and J lost 6; bases outside the gene matches: 8. The CDR3 consists of 17 residues. Here the CDR3 reads CASSRLSTSGGGNIQYF. CDR3 DNA sequence: TGCGCCAGCAGCCGCCTCTCGACTAGCGGGGGGGGAAACATTCAGTACTTC.

This chain links TRBV11-2 with TRBJ2-3; D is tentatively TRBD1 or TRBD2 (5 bases each). The CDR3 runs 15 residues. Per germline, CDR1 SGHAT and CDR2 FQNNGV. The germline V and J ends were trimmed by 5 bases and 4 bases, with 16 bases remaining between them. CDR3 residues: CASSPGTTDADTQYF. The CDR3 region has the DNA TGTGCCAGCAGCCCCGGGACGACGGATGCAGATACGCAGTATTTT.

This chain uses TRBV30 with TRBJ1-2, with TRBD1 matching over 7 bases. The CDR3 totals 15 residues. The germline CDR1 and CDR2 sequences are GTSNPN and SVGIG (reference sequence). Trimming cost V 3 bases and J 2 bases; bases outside gene matches: 9. The CDR3 nucleotides are TGTGCCTGGAGCCCCCGGGGCAGGGGGAACTATGGCTACACCTTC. Translating it yields CAWSPRGRGNYGYTF. Using reference TRBV30 and TRBJ1-2 for the parts outside the CDR3, the full variable domain is SQTIHQWPATLVQPVGSPLSLECTVEGTSNPNLYWYRQAAGRGLQLLFYSVGIGQISSEVPQNLSASRPQDRQFILSSKKLLLSDSGFYLCAWSPRGRGNYGYTFGSGTRLTVV.

The count of this clone is one. The gene calls are TRBV5-5 and TRBJ2-7, with D possibly being TRBD1 (6 bases). The CDR3 loop spans 14 amino acids. The germline CDR1 and CDR2 sequences are SGHKS and YYEKEE (reference sequence). V was cut by 6 bases and J by 5 bases, with 18 bases left in between. CDR3 in DNA: TGTGCCAGCAACCTGGACAGCCCCCTCGACGAGCAGTACTTC. It is translated as CASNLDSPLDEQYF.

The J gene is TRBJ1-2, the V gene TRBV18; weak D call: TRBD1 (5 bases). This CDR3 comprises 14 residues. V was cut by 3 bases and J by 6 bases, with 14 bases left in between. The germline CDR1 and CDR2 sequences are KGHSH and LQKENI. The CDR3 reads CASSPGRGLDGYTF. The CDR3 DNA is TGTGCCAGCTCACCGGGGCGGGGCCTAGATGGCTACACCTTC.

The chain combines TRBV6-1 with TRBJ2-1; 11 bases align to TRBD2. Germline CDR1 MNHNS, CDR2 SASEGT. The trim removed 0 bases at V and 2 bases at J, leaving 0 bases unmatched. The CDR3 loop spans 16 amino acids. CDR3 coding DNA: TGTGCCAGCAGTGAAGCTAGCGGGGGGGCCTACAATGAGCAGTTCTTC. Protein product: CASSEASGGAYNEQFF.

The chain joins TRBV9 to TRBJ2-3; TRBD2 aligns across 8 bases. CDR1 SGDLS and CDR2 YYNGEE come from the germline V gene. The CDR3 totals 17 residues. Germline trimming cut 0 bases from V and 4 bases from J; bases unmatched to any gene: 10. DNA of the CDR3: TGTGCCAGCAGCGTAGACCCCTCGGGGGGGATAGCAGATACGCAGTATTTT. It encodes CASSVDPSGGIADTQYF. Full variable domain (remainder filled in from reference TRBV9 and TRBJ2-3): DSGVTQTPKHLITATGQRVTLRCSPRSGDLSVYWYQQSLDQGLQFLIQYYNGEERAKGNILERFSAQQFPDLHSELNLSSLELGDSALYFCASSVDPSGGIADTQYFGPGTRLTVL.

This chain connects TRBV7-2 to TRBJ1-1; weak D call: TRBD1 (5 bases). Germline-derived CDR1 and CDR2 are SGHTA and FQGNSA. Trimming pared 3 bases from V and 10 bases from J, leaving 15 bases between. This CDR3 is 13 amino acids long. The CDR3 here is CASSFTPGLGAFF. The CDR3 DNA reads TGTGCCAGCAGCTTTACACCGGGGCTGGGAGCTTTCTTT.

J is TRBJ2-1 and V is TRBV9; 10 nucleotides align to TRBD2. Germline loops: CDR1 SGDLS, CDR2 YYNGEE. The CDR3 has 18 amino acids. J gave up 2 bases and V 0 bases, and 8 bases lay outside the gene matches. CDR3 in DNA: TGTGCCAGCAGCGTAGAAGGTCTAGCGGGGGCCCCCTACAATGAGCAGTTCTTC. It is translated as CASSVEGLAGAPYNEQFF.

The chain uses TRBV6-1 and TRBJ1-1; D is ambiguous. The CDR3 totals 10 residues. V lost 3 bases and J lost 8, with 4 bases in between. Germline CDR1 reads MNHNS; CDR2 reads SASEGT. CDR3 nucleotides: TGTGCCAGCAGTGACCGCGAAGCTTTCTTT. This gives the protein CASSDREAFF.